The present T cell receptor beta chain was sequenced within a study of blood T cell repertoires in COVID-19. Germline V gives CDR1 MNHEY, CDR2 SVGAGI. CDR3 length: 15 amino acids. The V and J ends lost 6 bases and 1 base, in that order; junction bases with no gene match: 4. Original processing methods: Cell counts per sample came from amplifying reference gene primers. TCRdb's copy holds only in-frame clones and misses some; the assay was immunoSEQ multiplex PCR. Clone size and the V and J calls come from that table; the DNA yielded D and trimming. This table has some 430,000 clones, 90% appearing once.

The sequence was obtained from a man aged 18 to 30 who had recovered from COVID-19. The material sequenced was PBMCs or T cells enriched from blood (not recorded which). J is TRBJ2-7 and V is TRBV6-5, with 12 nucleotides matching TRBD2. This CDR3 reads CASSILAGGSYEQYF. The CDR3, as DNA: TGTGCCAGCAGCATACTAGCGGGAGGTTCCTACGAGCAGTACTTC.